This T cell receptor (beta chain) stems from a study of cytomegalovirus exposure and HLA in healthy donors. Study-wide findings and caveats: Reportedly, fewer N-insertions than the roughly 600-donor mean appeared in an Asian-associated ancestry cluster in a later analysis.

Germline CDR1 and CDR2: SQVTM and ANQGSEA. This CDR3 has 17 residues. V shed 0 bases and J 7 bases; nucleotides not matched to a gene: 13. To note about this clone: Antigen unknown.

The study ran its PCR with 60 Vbeta and 13 Jbeta primers. Clones were read by immunoSEQ multiplex PCR, and TCRdb kept only the in-frame ones, dropping some. Among over 110,000 clones, around 85% were seen once, and the ten largest hold around 9.1%. The sequenced sample consisted of PBMCs. The genes are TRBV29-1 and TRBJ2-3, with 10 bases lining up with TRBD2. The receptor comes from a woman in her forties or fifties in good health and CMV-seropositive. CDR3 loop: CSVEDPFGASGGNTQYF. For the CDR3, the DNA is TGCAGCGTTGAAGATCCATTTGGGGCTAGCGGGGGAAATACGCAGTATTTT.